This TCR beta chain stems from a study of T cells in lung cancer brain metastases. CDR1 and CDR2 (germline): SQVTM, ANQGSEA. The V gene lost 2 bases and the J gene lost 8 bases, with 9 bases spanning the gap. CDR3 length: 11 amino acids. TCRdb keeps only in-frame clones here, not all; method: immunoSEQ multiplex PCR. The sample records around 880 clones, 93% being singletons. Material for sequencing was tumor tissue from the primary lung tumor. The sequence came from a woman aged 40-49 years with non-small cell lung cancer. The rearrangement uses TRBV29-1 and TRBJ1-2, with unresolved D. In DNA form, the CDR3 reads TGCAGCGTTGAACAGTTGTACGGCTACACCTTC. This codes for CSVEQLYGYTF. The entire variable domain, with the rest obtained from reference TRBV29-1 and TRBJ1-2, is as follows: SAVISQKPSRDICQRGTSLTIQCQVDSQVTMMFWYRQQPGQSLTLIATANQGSEATYESGFVIDKFPISRPNLTFSTLTVSNMSPEDSSIYLCSVEQLYGYTFGSGTRLTVV.